This TCR beta chain derives from a study of T cells after yellow fever vaccination. Whole-study findings and limits: FACS-sorted repertoires could contain abundant clonotypes contaminating from the bulk population.

This clonotype was seen more than once but under ten times. Its antigen remains unidentified. CDR3 length equals 16 residues. Germline values: CDR1 SGHTA, CDR2 FQGNSA. Trimming removed 1 base from V and 10 bases from J; junction bases left unmatched: 10. For TCR, cDNA came from 5'RACE template switching, which added a universal primer site and UMIs. One entry per CDR3 protein results from TCRdb running MiXCR on the 5' RACE reads. The table shows some 500,000 distinct CDR3 sequences, with 13% occurring only once. The J gene is TRBJ2-1, the V gene TRBV7-2; 10 bases match TRBD2. This receptor was identified in a man aged 30 to 45 who received the YFV17D yellow fever vaccine. The sample consisted of PBMCs, taken on the day of the yellow fever booster vaccination. CDR3 in DNA: TGTGCCAGCAGCTTAGGGGCTAGCGGGAGAGCGGGGGAGCAGTTCTTC. Encoded protein: CASSLGASGRAGEQFF.